This TCR beta chain was retrieved from a study of cytomegalovirus exposure and HLA in healthy donors. Sampled while nominally healthy, donors likely had unrecorded immune exposures. Comments on this clone: Its specificity is unknown.

Points from the study as a whole: Several V segments, TRBV6-2 and TRBV6-3 among them, could not be told apart and were dropped.

Looked up from germline, CDR1 is SGHVS and CDR2 is FNYEAQ. The CDR3 has 16 residues. The ends were cut back, 5 bases at V and 7 bases at J, with 21 bases in the middle. The PCR ran on 60 Vbeta and 13 Jbeta primers. Repertoires were generated with immunoSEQ multiplex PCR, while TCRdb's copy carries only in-frame clones and drops some. The table shows tens of thousands of clones, with approximately 70% occurring only once. This receptor was identified in a man younger than 35 in good health and CMV-seronegative. Sample: PBMCs. V is TRBV7-6 and J is TRBJ2-1, with D maybe TRBD2 (6 bases). CDR3 DNA sequence: TGTGCCAGCAGCCCCCCGGGAATAGCGGAGACGAATGAGCAGTTCTTC. Protein: CASSPPGIAETNEQFF.